Below, 5 T cell receptor beta chains from the same sample are listed, as sequenced in a study of chemoradiotherapy in HPV16-positive cancers. Profiled with immunoSEQ multiplex PCR; TCRdb holds only in-frame clones, not every one. The data show some 4,700 clones, about three quarters seen once. The input for sequencing was tumor tissue, taken from a patient who underwent chemoradiotherapy. Receptor source: a human donor with HPV-associated anogenital cancer.

V usage is TRBV5-1 and J usage is TRBJ2-1, with 7 bases matching TRBD2. Germline CDR1 SGHRS, CDR2 YFSETQ. This CDR3 is built from 15 residues. With V trimmed by 0 bases and J by 0 bases, 0 bases remained unmatched. The CDR3 loop reads CASSLGGSSYNEQFF. The DNA for the CDR3 is TGCGCCAGCAGCTTGGGCGGGAGCTCCTACAATGAGCAGTTCTTC.

V usage is TRBV5-1 and J usage is TRBJ2-2; 11 positions agree with TRBD1. The CDR3 is 16 residues long. The trim removed 2 bases at V and 5 bases at J, leaving 5 bases unmatched. Germline V CDR1 and CDR2: SGHRS, YFSETQ. The CDR3: CASSFTGTGGTGELFF. For the CDR3, the DNA is TGCGCCAGCAGCTTTACCGGGACAGGGGGGACCGGGGAGCTGTTTTTT.

The chain carries TRBV5-1 and TRBJ2-5; possibly TRBD1 for D (6 bases). The CDR3 runs to 16 residues. V shed 3 bases and J shed 2 bases, with 17 bases lying between them. CDR1 SGHRS and CDR2 YFSETQ come from the germline V gene. The CDR3: CASSWNTRDNQETQYF. The CDR3 nucleotides read TGCGCCAGCAGCTGGAATACCCGGGACAATCAAGAGACCCAGTACTTC.

This chain uses TRBV6-1 with TRBJ2-3; a weak D match, TRBD2 (6 bases). The CDR3 is made up of 17 amino acids. The germline V gene has CDR1 MNHNS and CDR2 SASEGT. Trimming stripped 1 base from V and 0 bases from J, with 14 bases between. For the CDR3, the DNA is TGTGCCAGCAGTGAAGGAAGGACTACCGCTAGCACAGATACGCAGTATTTT. Translating gives CASSEGRTTASTDTQYF.

The chain uses TRBV6-5 and TRBJ2-1; possible D gene TRBD1, 6 bases. Germline loops: CDR1 MNHEY, CDR2 SVGAGI. The CDR3 is 16 amino acids. V lost 0 bases and J lost 7, with 16 bases in between. The CDR3 nucleotides are TGTGCCAGCAGTTACTCGGTCACAGGGCGGAAAAATGAGCAGTTCTTC. Its translation: CASSYSVTGRKNEQFF.